Below are 27 T cell receptor beta chains sequenced from a single sample in a study of cytomegalovirus exposure and HLA in healthy donors. TCRdb's table, derived via immunoSEQ multiplex PCR, lists solely in-frame clones and lacks some. The sample includes 200,000 to 300,000 clones, roughly 90% of them seen just once. Source material: PBMCs. The receptors stem from a man aged 18-30 years in good health and CMV-seropositive.

The rearrangement joins TRBV5-1 to TRBJ2-1; TRBD2 matches at 13 bases. After removal of 4 bases from V and 10 bases from J, the junction contained 8 bases not matched to a gene. The germline CDR1 and CDR2 sequences are SGHRS and YFSETQ. The CDR3 covers 15 residues. CDR3 protein: CASSIRTSGSGEQFF. In DNA form, the CDR3 reads TGCGCCAGCAGCATAAGGACTAGCGGGAGTGGGGAGCAGTTCTTC.

The CDR3 reads CASSLTQGRAAFF. Written as DNA, the CDR3 is TGTGCCAGCAGCCTGACCCAGGGCAGGGCGGCTTTCTTT. J is TRBJ1-1 and V is TRBV6-6; D perhaps matches TRBD1 (5 bases). This CDR3 has 13 residues. Germline V gene data show CDR1 as MNHNY and CDR2 as SVGAGI (reference sequence). The germline V and J ends were trimmed by 6 bases and 11 bases, with 19 bases remaining between them.

The chain combines TRBV5-1 with TRBJ2-5; 7 bases fit TRBD1. J lost 5 bases, V lost 4 bases, and 8 bases had no gene match. The CDR3 runs 14 residues. Per the germline V gene, CDR1 is SGHRS and CDR2 is YFSETQ. The CDR3 nucleotides read TGCGCCAGCAGCAAGGACAGGTCGGAGGAGACCCAGTACTTC. Translation gives CASSKDRSEETQYF.

This chain connects TRBV6-5 to TRBJ2-1; 14 bases map to TRBD2. The CDR3 covers 15 residues. The V gene's germline CDR1 is MNHEY and CDR2 SVGAGI. V was clipped by 6 bases and J by 9 bases; unmatched bases: 7. The CDR3 reads CASSPGTSGRREQFF. The CDR3 bases are TGTGCCAGCAGCCCCGGGACTAGCGGGAGACGTGAGCAGTTCTTC.

The V call is TRBV30, the J call TRBJ1-1; tentatively, D is TRBD1 (6 bases). The CDR3 has 13 amino acids. In germline, CDR1 is GTSNPN, CDR2 SVGIG (reference sequence). V was shortened by 8 bases and J by 5 bases, with 18 bases between the two germline ends. For the CDR3, the DNA is TGTGCCGCCCCACAGGGAGATCGGACTGAAGCTTTCTTT. Its protein is CAAPQGDRTEAFF.

V is TRBV5-1 and J is TRBJ2-7, with TRBD1 matching over 8 bases. This CDR3 contains 16 residues. In germline, CDR1 is SGHRS, CDR2 YFSETQ. V dropped 4 bases and J dropped 2; count of bases not matched to a gene: 11. The CDR3 nucleotides read TGCGCCAGCAGCCCGGGCCAGGGGGCTATAACCTACGAGCAGTACTTC. Amino acids: CASSPGQGAITYEQYF.

The chain uses TRBV2 and TRBJ2-1; D call uncertain. The CDR3 extends over 12 amino acids. Germline V gene lookup returns CDR1 SNHLY and CDR2 FYNNEI. Trimming took 8 bases from V and 4 from J, leaving 9 bases between them. DNA of the CDR3: TGTGCCAGCCGCGCATCTTACAATGAGCAGTTCTTC. It is translated as CASRASYNEQFF.

The V gene is TRBV2, the J gene TRBJ2-2; 8 nucleotides agree with TRBD1. Germline trimming cut 3 bases from V and 0 bases from J; bases unmatched to any gene: 3. The CDR3 extends over 16 amino acids. Germline loops: CDR1 SNHLY, CDR2 FYNNEI. CDR3 residues: CASSEEGQANTGELFF. The DNA of the CDR3 is TGTGCCAGCAGTGAGGAGGGACAGGCGAACACCGGGGAGCTGTTTTTT.

This chain joins TRBV2 and TRBJ1-1, with D perhaps TRBD1 (5 bases). CDR3 size: 14 residues. Germline V lookup: CDR1 SNHLY, CDR2 FYNNEI. Trimming took 6 bases from V and 4 from J, leaving 15 bases between them. The DNA of the CDR3 is TGTGCCAGCAGGGGCGGCGGCAGGGCCACTGAAGCTTTCTTT. This sequence encodes CASRGGGRATEAFF.

The V and J genes are TRBV6-1 and TRBJ2-7; 8 nucleotides agree with TRBD2. Germline V gene sequence: CDR1 MNHNS, CDR2 SASEGT. Trimming removed 1 base from V and 2 bases from J; junction bases left unmatched: 1. The CDR3 is made up of 14 amino acids. In DNA, the CDR3 is TGTGCCAGCAGTGAAGGTAGCGGGACCTACGAGCAGTACTTC. Its protein is CASSEGSGTYEQYF.

As concerns this clone: A read error may be the cause here, since a much bigger clone is one base away. The CDR3 reads CSARGYEQYF. As DNA, the CDR3 is TGCAGTGCTAGAGGCTACGAGCAGTACTTC. The J gene is TRBJ2-7, the V gene TRBV20-1, with D unresolved. Trimming pared 1 base from V and 3 bases from J, leaving 1 base between. This CDR3 spans 10 amino acids. Germline CDR1 DFQATT, CDR2 SNEGSKA (reference sequence).

This clone was seen more than once but under ten times. The rearrangement links TRBV6-4 to TRBJ1-2; weak D call: TRBD1 (6 bases). This CDR3 is built from 15 residues. Trimming cost V 5 bases and J 4 bases, with 17 bases left between them. Germline CDR1 is MRHNA and CDR2 is SNTAGT. In DNA form, the CDR3 reads TGTGCCAGCAGTTTGTTCGGGGGGGGGCCCTATGGCTACACCTTC. Protein product: CASSLFGGGPYGYTF.

V usage is TRBV28 and J usage is TRBJ2-7; a possible D gene is TRBD1 (5 bases). The CDR3 spans 18 residues. CDR1 and CDR2 (germline): MDHEN, SYDVKM. Trimming took 6 bases from V and 0 from J, leaving 24 bases between them. The CDR3: CASSAQSKTDTSSYEQYF. CDR3 coding DNA: TGTGCCAGCAGCGCCCAAAGTAAGACGGACACGAGCTCCTACGAGCAGTACTTC.

V gene TRBV29-1 combines with J gene TRBJ2-1; 8 bases line up with TRBD1. Germline assignment: CDR1 SQVTM and CDR2 ANQGSEA. The V and J ends lost 4 bases and 9 bases, in that order; junction bases with no gene match: 11. CDR3 size: 14 residues. In DNA form, the CDR3 reads TGCAGCGTTGCGTGGCAGGGGGCGGAGAGTGAGCAGTTCTTC. It yields the protein CSVAWQGAESEQFF.

The V call is TRBV29-1, the J call TRBJ2-6, with TRBD1 as a possible D gene (5 bases). Germline V gene lookup returns CDR1 SQVTM and CDR2 ANQGSEA. The V end was cut by 4 bases, the J end by 1 base, with 8 bases between. This CDR3 has 14 amino acids. DNA of the CDR3: TGCAGCGTTGGGCCAGGGTCTGGGGCCAACGTCCTGACTTTC. It is translated as CSVGPGSGANVLTF.

The V gene is TRBV11-2, the J gene TRBJ1-1; D possibly corresponds to TRBD1 (5 bases). Germline lookup yields CDR1 SGHAT and CDR2 FQNNGV. This CDR3 contains 14 residues. V shed 5 bases and J shed 1 base, with 11 bases lying between them. DNA for the CDR3: TGTGCCAGCAGCAAAACCGGGGGGAACACTGAAGCTTTCTTT. It yields the protein CASSKTGGNTEAFF.

The chain carries TRBV9 and TRBJ1-1, with 8 bases lining up with TRBD1. The trim removed 3 bases at V and 1 base at J, leaving 5 bases unmatched. Germline-derived CDR1 and CDR2 are SGDLS and YYNGEE. The CDR3 spans 15 residues. The DNA of the CDR3 is TGTGCCAGCAGCGGAATCGGGACAGGGAACACTGAAGCTTTCTTT. Its translation: CASSGIGTGNTEAFF.

The chain combines TRBV29-1 with TRBJ2-7; TRBD2 matches at 8 bases. V gave up 4 bases and J gave up 0 bases; unmatched junction bases: 5. Germline loops: CDR1 SQVTM, CDR2 ANQGSEA. The CDR3 consists of 14 residues. The CDR3 is CSVVTSVPSYEQYF. As DNA, the CDR3 is TGCAGCGTTGTGACTAGCGTTCCCTCCTACGAGCAGTACTTC.

The chain joins TRBV6-1 to TRBJ1-4; TRBD1 might be the D (5 bases). V lost 1 base and J lost 4, with 13 bases in between. Germline lookup yields CDR1 MNHNS and CDR2 SASEGT. The CDR3 runs to 16 residues. The CDR3 is CASSEVPGRDNEKLFF. In nucleotides, the CDR3 is TGTGCCAGCAGTGAAGTGCCGGGCAGGGATAATGAAAAACTGTTTTTT.

The chain is built from TRBV7-2 and TRBJ1-1; D possibly corresponds to TRBD1 (6 bases). The V end was cut by 4 bases, the J end by 1 base, with 10 bases between. The V gene's germline CDR1 is SGHTA and CDR2 FQGNSA. The length of the CDR3 is 14 residues. Here the CDR3 DNA reads TGTGCCAGCAGCTCAGACAGGTGGAACACTGAAGCTTTCTTT. It encodes CASSSDRWNTEAFF.

This sequence joins TRBV27 and TRBJ2-7, with no clear D. There are 13 residues in the CDR3. Germline V gene lookup returns CDR1 MNHEY and CDR2 SMNVEV (reference sequence). Trimming pared 5 bases from V and 2 bases from J, leaving 10 bases between. The CDR3 loop reads CASSHTPPYEQYF. CDR3 bases: TGTGCCAGCAGTCACACGCCCCCCTACGAGCAGTACTTC.

The rearrangement uses TRBV5-1 and TRBJ1-1; D is unresolved. Germline assignment: CDR1 SGHRS and CDR2 YFSETQ. The CDR3 sequence is 14 residues long. Trimming removed 0 bases at V and 4 bases at J, with 10 bases between. This CDR3 is CASSLGVSGTEAFF. CDR3 bases: TGCGCCAGCAGCTTGGGGGTGAGCGGCACTGAAGCTTTCTTT.

The V gene is TRBV4-1, the J gene TRBJ2-7, with 8 bases that match TRBD1. Germline lookup yields CDR1 MGHRA and CDR2 YSYEKL. This CDR3 region has 15 residues. V lost 2 bases, J lost 3 bases, and 6 bases stayed unmatched. CDR3 loop: CASSQLGQAHYEQYF. Written as DNA, the CDR3 is TGCGCCAGCAGCCAATTGGGACAGGCCCACTACGAGCAGTACTTC.

This chain uses TRBV19 with TRBJ1-5; D remains ambiguous. Per germline, CDR1 LNHDA and CDR2 SQIVND (reference sequence). V lost 6 bases and J lost 0, with 9 bases in between. This CDR3 comprises 14 residues. For the CDR3, the DNA is TGTGCCAGTAGAGCTGATTATAGCAATCAGCCCCAGCATTTT. Its protein is CASRADYSNQPQHF.

This chain links TRBV4-1 with TRBJ1-2; D may be TRBD1 (5 bases). Germline assignment: CDR1 MGHRA and CDR2 YSYEKL. V was clipped by 3 bases and J by 4 bases, with 15 bases between them. CDR3 size: 15 residues. The CDR3 reads CASSQTRGQIYGYTF. The CDR3 DNA sequence: TGCGCCAGCAGCCAGACCAGAGGACAAATCTATGGCTACACCTTC.

This chain links TRBV7-2 with TRBJ2-7; 12 nucleotides match TRBD2. The V gene end was trimmed by 3 bases and the J gene end by 4 bases; junction bases not matched to a gene: 1. This CDR3 is 14 amino acids long. Germline V gives CDR1 SGHTA, CDR2 FQGNSA. The CDR3 spells CASSLTSGRYEQYF. As DNA, the CDR3 is TGTGCCAGCAGCTTGACTAGCGGGAGATACGAGCAGTACTTC. Full variable domain (outside the CDR3, taken from reference TRBV7-2 and TRBJ2-7): GAGVSQSPSNKVTEKGKDVELRCDPISGHTALYWYRQSLGQGLEFLIYFQGNSAPDKSGLPSDRFSAERTGGSVSTLTIQRTQQEDSAVYLCASSLTSGRYEQYFGPGTRLTVT.

The chain uses TRBV2 and TRBJ2-7; 9 positions agree with TRBD2. The germline CDR1 and CDR2 sequences are SNHLY and FYNNEI. Trimming removed 5 bases from V and 2 bases from J; junction bases left unmatched: 7. The CDR3 covers 15 residues. The CDR3 nucleotides read TGTGCCAGCAGTCCTACTAGCGGGCGGACCTACGAGCAGTACTTC. It encodes CASSPTSGRTYEQYF.